Listed below are T cell receptor beta chains from one sample, sequenced in a study of OX40 agonist ivuxolimab in advanced cancers. TCRdb's copy holds only in-frame clones and misses some; the assay was immunoSEQ multiplex PCR. The sample yields tens of thousands of clones, around four fifths seen once. Material: CD4+ or CD8+ T cells sorted from blood, obtained in a trial of the OX40 agonist ivuxolimab. The source is an adult with an advanced solid tumor such as melanoma, head and neck, liver or kidney cancer. The CDR3 runs from the conserved cysteine through the conserved F or W. A D gene is named only where the DNA matches it firmly. Clone size is shown for a subset of rows, as once, few, many or a class of expanded clone.

CDR3 DNA	CDR3 protein	V gene	J gene	D gene	clone size
TGTGCCAGCAGCTACCATTCATCGGTCCGCCCCGGCGAGCAGTACTTC	CASSYHSSVRPGEQYF	TRBV7-2	TRBJ2-7	.	.
TGCAGCGTTATTCTGGGGGAGACCCAGTACTTC	CSVILGETQYF	TRBV29-1	TRBJ2-5	.	.
TGTGCCAGCAGCTTGTCGTTTCTAGCGGGGGGCACAGATACGCAGTATTTT	CASSLSFLAGGTDTQYF	TRBV7-3	TRBJ2-3	TRBD2	once
TGTGCCAGTTCCCCTGGGTTATACGAGCAGTACTTC	CASSPGLYEQYF	TRBV6-5	TRBJ2-7	.	.
TGTGCCAGCAGCCCTGACCTTAACACCATATATTTT	CASSPDLNTIYF	TRBV5-4	TRBJ1-3	.	.
TGTGCCAGCAGCCTTAGCGGGGGGGAAGCCCATGAGCAGTTCTTC	CASSLSGGEAHEQFF	TRBV6-1	TRBJ2-1	TRBD2	.
TGTGCCAGCAGCTTATTCCTTAGCGGGCTCCAAGAGACCCAGTACTTC	CASSLFLSGLQETQYF	TRBV7-2	TRBJ2-5	TRBD2	.
TGTGCCTGGAGGTTCCGGGACAGGGAAGCTTTCTTT	CAWRFRDREAFF	TRBV30	TRBJ1-1	TRBD1	.
TGTGCCAGCAGTGAGGGCCTCAGATACGAGCAGTACTTC	CASSEGLRYEQYF	TRBV6-5	TRBJ2-7	.	.
TGTGCCTGGAGTGTTTCAGGGCAAGTCAAAAACATTCAGTACTTC	CAWSVSGQVKNIQYF	TRBV30	TRBJ2-4	.	.
TGTGCCACCGAAGACAGGGGGGGCTCCTACGAGCAGTACTTC	CATEDRGGSYEQYF	TRBV19	TRBJ2-7	TRBD1	.
TGTGCCAGCAGCTTCGACAGGGGTGGGAGCTACACCTTC	CASSFDRGGSYTF	TRBV5-4	TRBJ1-2	TRBD1	once
TGTGCCAGCAGCCCAGGGAGGCTGGTTGGCTACACCTTC	CASSPGRLVGYTF	TRBV14	TRBJ1-2	.	.
TGTGCCAGCAGCCAAGTCAGCGTCCAAGAGACCCAGTACTTC	CASSQVSVQETQYF	TRBV16	TRBJ2-5	.	.
TGTGCCAGCAGCTTAGGCAGGGGGAACACTGAAGCTTTCTTT	CASSLGRGNTEAFF	TRBV7-2	TRBJ1-1	.	.
TGTGCCAGCAGCTTGGGGGCCCTCTCTGGGGCCAACGTCCTGACTTTC	CASSLGALSGANVLTF	TRBV5-8	TRBJ2-6	.	.
TGTGCCAGCAGCGCAACCGGGACTCACCAAGAGACCCAGTACTTC	CASSATGTHQETQYF	TRBV7-2	TRBJ2-5	.	.
TGTGCCTGGAGTTCGGGACACCATTACGAGCAGTACTTC	CAWSSGHHYEQYF	TRBV30	TRBJ2-7	.	.
TGTGCCAGTAGTATCCAAGCAGGGGGGAATGAGCAGTTCTTC	CASSIQAGGNEQFF	TRBV19	TRBJ2-1	.	few
TGTGCCAGCAGCTTAGGCGCAGACAGGGGGCGAAGCGGGGAGCTGTTTTTT	CASSLGADRGRSGELFF	TRBV11-2	TRBJ2-2	TRBD1	.
TGTGCCAGCAGTGATGGTGGAGGGTCGACCTACAATGAGCAGTTCTTC	CASSDGGGSTYNEQFF	TRBV2	TRBJ2-1	.	.
TGTGCCAGCAGCCCGGACAGGGGTGAGACCCAGTACTTC	CASSPDRGETQYF	TRBV7-2	TRBJ2-5	TRBD1	.
TGTGCCAGCAGTGAGGAGGTCGGCTACACCTTC	CASSEEVGYTF	TRBV2	TRBJ1-2	.	.
TGTGCCAGTAGTATGGGGGGTCAGGCTGAGACCCAGTACTTC	CASSMGGQAETQYF	TRBV19	TRBJ2-5	.	.
TGTGCCAGCTCACCCTACAGGACAGGGGCTGGAAACACCATATATTTT	CASSPYRTGAGNTIYF	TRBV18	TRBJ1-3	TRBD1	.
TGTGCCAGCAGCCTTCAGGGAGATCCCTACGAGCAGTACTTC	CASSLQGDPYEQYF	TRBV9	TRBJ2-7	.	.
TGTGCCTGGAGGAAGCAGGGAAGCTACGAGCAGTACTTC	CAWRKQGSYEQYF	TRBV30	TRBJ2-7	.	.
TGTGCCATCAGTGAGTCGACAGGGGGAAATGAAAAACTGTTTTTT	CAISESTGGNEKLFF	TRBV10-3	TRBJ1-4	TRBD1	.
TGTGCCAGTGCTCGGACTAGCCGAGAGACCCAGTACTTC	CASARTSRETQYF	TRBV6-5	TRBJ2-5	TRBD2	.
TGCGCCAGCAGGTCCACCCAAGAGACCCAGTACTTC	CASRSTQETQYF	TRBV5-1	TRBJ2-5	.	once
TGTGCCAGCAGCTTAGGGTGGCCCTTCTCCACTGAAGCTTTCTTT	CASSLGWPFSTEAFF	TRBV7-6	TRBJ1-1	.	.
TGTGCCAGCAGTGAAAATCTAGCGGGGTTGAAAGATACGCAGTATTTT	CASSENLAGLKDTQYF	TRBV2	TRBJ2-3	TRBD2	few
TGTGCCAGCAGCTTAGTGGATGAGACCCAGTACTTC	CASSLVDETQYF	TRBV7-6	TRBJ2-5	.	.
TGTGCCACCAGGACAGGGGTCGATGAAAAACTGTTTTTT	CATRTGVDEKLFF	TRBV10-3	TRBJ1-4	TRBD1	.
TGTGCCAGCACTCGGGAGGGGGGGAGCAATCAGCCCCAGCATTTT	CASTREGGSNQPQHF	TRBV2	TRBJ1-5	.	.
TGTGCCAGCAGCTTATTGGCGGGGGACAGGACGCAGTATTTT	CASSLLAGDRTQYF	TRBV7-2	TRBJ2-3	.	.
TGTGCCTGGAGCCCCGGGACAGGGGTTCTAGGTACGCAGTATTTT	CAWSPGTGVLGTQYF	TRBV30	TRBJ2-3	TRBD1	.
TGTGCCACCAGCAGATCACAGGGGGCGCGAGGCACAGATACGCAGTATTTT	CATSRSQGARGTDTQYF	TRBV15	TRBJ2-3	TRBD1	.
TGCGCCAGCAGGAGGGGACGGGACTACGAGCAGTACTTC	CASRRGRDYEQYF	TRBV10-2	TRBJ2-7	.	.
TGTGCCAGCAGCTGGGGCAGGGAAGTATCTAACTATGGCTACACCTTC	CASSWGREVSNYGYTF	TRBV5-6	TRBJ1-2	.	.
TGTGCCAGCAGCGCGACAGAGAACTATGGCTACACCTTC	CASSATENYGYTF	TRBV2	TRBJ1-2	.	.
TGTGCCAGCGGTACAGTGTTGAACACTGAAGCTTTCTTT	CASGTVLNTEAFF	TRBV6-1	TRBJ1-1	.	.
TGTGCCAGCAGTGAACGTTGGCAGGGAACTGAAGCTTTCTTT	CASSERWQGTEAFF	TRBV6-1	TRBJ1-1	.	.
TGCAGCGTTGAAGAAACAGTCTATGGCTACACCTTC	CSVEETVYGYTF	TRBV29-1	TRBJ1-2	.	.
TGTGCTAGCAGCTCGGGACCGGGACGAGGGCAGTACTTC	CASSSGPGRGQYF	TRBV7-7	TRBJ2-7	.	few